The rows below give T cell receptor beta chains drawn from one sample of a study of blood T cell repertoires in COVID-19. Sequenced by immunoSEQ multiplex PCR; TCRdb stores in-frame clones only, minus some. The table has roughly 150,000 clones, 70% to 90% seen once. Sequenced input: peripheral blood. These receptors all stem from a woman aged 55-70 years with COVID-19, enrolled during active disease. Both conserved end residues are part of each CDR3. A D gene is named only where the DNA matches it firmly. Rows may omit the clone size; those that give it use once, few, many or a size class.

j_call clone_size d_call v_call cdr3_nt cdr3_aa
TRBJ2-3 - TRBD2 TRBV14 TGTGCCAGCAGCCAAGGCACTAGCGCCGGAGATACGCAGTATTTT CASSQGTSAGDTQYF
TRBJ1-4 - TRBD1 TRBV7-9 TGTGCCAGCAGCCCGGACAGGGGGAATGAAAAACTGTTTTTT CASSPDRGNEKLFF
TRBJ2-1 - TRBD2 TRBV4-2 TGTGCCAGCAGCCAAGATTTACTAGCGGGCAATGAGCAGTTCTTC CASSQDLLAGNEQFF
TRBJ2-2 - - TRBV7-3 TGTGCCAGCAGCTTAAGACAGACGAACACCGGGGAGCTGTTTTTT CASSLRQTNTGELFF
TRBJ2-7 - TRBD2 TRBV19 TGTGCCAGTAAGGCATTGGCTAGCGGGAGTTGGGAGCAGTACTTC CASKALASGSWEQYF
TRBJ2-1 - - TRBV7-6 TGTGCCAGCAGCTTAAGGCGGGGCCCCTCCTACAATGAGCAGTTCTTC CASSLRRGPSYNEQFF
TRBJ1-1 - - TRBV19 TGTGCCAGTAGTATAGCAGGGAAACTTGAAGCTTTCTTT CASSIAGKLEAFF
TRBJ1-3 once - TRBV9 TGTGCCAGCAGCGTAGAAGGAGACGCTGGAAACACCATATATTTT CASSVEGDAGNTIYF
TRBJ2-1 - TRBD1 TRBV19 TGTGCCAGTAGTATATATCCAGGGGGCTGGGTTGAGCAGTTCTTC CASSIYPGGWVEQFF
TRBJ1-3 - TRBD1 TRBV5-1 TGCGCCAGCACCCAGGACAGGGGCCCTGGAAACACCATATATTTT CASTQDRGPGNTIYF
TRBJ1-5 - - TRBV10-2 TGCGCCAGCAGTGAGTCGAACCTCGGTCAGCCCCAGCATTTT CASSESNLGQPQHF
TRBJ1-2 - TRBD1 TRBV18 TGTGCCAGCTCGCTTACCTCGGGACAGGGGGCGGCGAGCTATGGCTACACCTTC CASSLTSGQGAASYGYTF
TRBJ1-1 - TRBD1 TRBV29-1 TGCAGCGTTGCGACAGGGGGCTACACTGAAGCTTTCTTT CSVATGGYTEAFF
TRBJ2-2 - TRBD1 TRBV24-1 TGTGCCACCGGTCGACAGGGGCGTGACACCGGGGAGCTGTTTTTT CATGRQGRDTGELFF
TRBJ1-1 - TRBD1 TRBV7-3 TGTGCCAGCAGCTCCCACAGGGGGAAGAACACTGAAGCTTTCTTT CASSSHRGKNTEAFF
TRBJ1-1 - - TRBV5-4 TGTGCCAGCAGCCGTGGCACAGGGCCCACTGAAGCTTTCTTT CASSRGTGPTEAFF
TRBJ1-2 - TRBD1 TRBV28 TGTGCCAGCAGCTGGGAGAGGGGGCTTGGCTACACCTTC CASSWERGLGYTF
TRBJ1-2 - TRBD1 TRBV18 TGTGCCAGCTCCGGGGGACAGTCCTATGGCTACACCTTC CASSGGQSYGYTF
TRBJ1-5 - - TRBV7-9 TGTGCCAGCAGCTTACTACAGGATAATCAGCCCCAGCATTTT CASSLLQDNQPQHF
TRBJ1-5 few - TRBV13 TGTGCCAGCAGCTTAGGGAAGGGGAGGGGCAATCAGCCCCAGCATTTT CASSLGKGRGNQPQHF
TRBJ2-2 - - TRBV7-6 TGTGCCAGCAGCTTAGGCACAGGGCAGTTCACCGGGGAGCTGTTTTTT CASSLGTGQFTGELFF
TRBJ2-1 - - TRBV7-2 TGTGCCAGCAGCCTCGACAGTAAGACCTACAATGAGCAGTTCTTC CASSLDSKTYNEQFF
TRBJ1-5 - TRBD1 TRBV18 TGTGCCAGCTCACCGGGACAGGTAACTAATCAGCCCCAGCATTTT CASSPGQVTNQPQHF
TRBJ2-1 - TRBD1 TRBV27 TGTGCCAGCAGTTTATCGACAGGGGGTATTCATTTGCAGTTCTTC CASSLSTGGIHLQFF
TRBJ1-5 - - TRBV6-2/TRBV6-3 TGTGCCAGCAGTTACAGCTTTAGCAATCAGCCCCAGCATTTT CASSYSFSNQPQHF
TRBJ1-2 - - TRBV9 TGTGCCAGCAGCGGTAGGGGTGAAGGCTACACCTTC CASSGRGEGYTF
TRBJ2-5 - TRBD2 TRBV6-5 TGTGCCAGCAGTTCCCCGGGACTAGCGGGGCTCGGGGCCCAGTACTTC CASSSPGLAGLGAQYF